This is a list of T cell receptor beta chains from one sample in a study of T cells after somatic rescue of genetic block. The repertoire was sequenced with immunoSEQ multiplex PCR; TCRdb's copy has only in-frame clones and lacks some. Of 80,000 to 90,000 clones listed, about 90% were seen once; the top ten hold around 1.6%. The specimen sequenced was peripheral blood mononuclear cells (PBMCs). The receptors here all came from a woman under 30. Each CDR3 is given with its conserved first and last residue. The order of the fields is CDR3 length, J gene, V gene, D gene, clone size, CDR3 DNA, CDR3 protein. The D gene is left open where the match is weak. Size tells how often a clone was seen (once, few, many) or the class of an expanded clone, and some rows leave it out.

12	TRBJ2-7	TRBV6-5	NA	NA	TGTGCCAGCAGTTACTCGTTTAACGAGCAGTACTTC	CASSYSFNEQYF
14	TRBJ2-2	TRBV6-4	NA	once	TGTGCCAGCAGTGAGACGGCGAACACCGGGGAGCTGTTTTTT	CASSETANTGELFF
14	TRBJ2-1	TRBV29-1	TRBD1	NA	TGCAGCGTTGGACTCGGCCAGGGGGCCAATGAGCAGTTCTTC	CSVGLGQGANEQFF
11	TRBJ1-2	TRBV2	NA	NA	TGTGCCAGTGGGGCCAGCTATGGCTACACCTTC	CASGASYGYTF
12	TRBJ1-5	TRBV10-3	NA	NA	TGTGCCATCAGTGGGGGGAATCAGCCCCAGCATTTT	CAISGGNQPQHF
13	TRBJ2-5	TRBV14	NA	NA	TGTGCCAGCAGCCAAGCCAGGGAAGCGACCCAGTACTTC	CASSQAREATQYF
14	TRBJ1-5	TRBV30	TRBD1	once	TGTGCCTGGAGGGGGACAGGGAGCAATCAGCCCCAGCATTTT	CAWRGTGSNQPQHF
19	TRBJ2-6	TRBV30	NA	once	TGTGCCTGGAGTGTATTGACCGGGCTTGGCAGCTCTGGGGCCAACGTCCTGACTTTC	CAWSVLTGLGSSGANVLTF
13	TRBJ2-7	TRBV28	TRBD1	NA	TGTGCCAGCAGTATAAAGACAGGGTCCGAGCAGTACTTC	CASSIKTGSEQYF
15	TRBJ1-2	TRBV4-2	NA	NA	TGTGCCAGCAGCCAAGATATAAGAGGCTTCTATGGCTACACCTTC	CASSQDIRGFYGYTF
14	TRBJ2-1	TRBV7-6	NA	few	TGTGCCAGCAGCTTAGCGTTCACTGGGGATGAGCAGTTCTTC	CASSLAFTGDEQFF
17	TRBJ2-1	TRBV28	TRBD2	NA	TGTGCCAGCAGTTTATTAGTTAGCGGGGGGTTTTACAATGAGCAGTTCTTC	CASSLLVSGGFYNEQFF